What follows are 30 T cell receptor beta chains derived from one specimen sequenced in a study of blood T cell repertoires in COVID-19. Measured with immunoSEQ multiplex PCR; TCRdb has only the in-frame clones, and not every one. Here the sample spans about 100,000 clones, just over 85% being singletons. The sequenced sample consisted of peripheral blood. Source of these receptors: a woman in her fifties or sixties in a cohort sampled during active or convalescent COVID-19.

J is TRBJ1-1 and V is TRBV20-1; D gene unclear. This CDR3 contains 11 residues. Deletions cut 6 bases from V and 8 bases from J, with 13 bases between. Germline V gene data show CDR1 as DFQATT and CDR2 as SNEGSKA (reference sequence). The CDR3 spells CSAGFLGEAFF. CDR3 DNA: TGCAGTGCGGGCTTCCTTGGAGAAGCTTTCTTT.

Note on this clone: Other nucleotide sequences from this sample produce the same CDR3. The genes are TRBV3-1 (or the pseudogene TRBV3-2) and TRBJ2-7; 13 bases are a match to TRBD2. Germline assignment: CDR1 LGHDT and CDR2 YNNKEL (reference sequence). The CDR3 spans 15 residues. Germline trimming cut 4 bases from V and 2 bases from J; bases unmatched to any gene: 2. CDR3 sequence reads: CASSPGLAGTYEQYF. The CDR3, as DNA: TGTGCCAGCAGCCCGGGACTAGCGGGAACCTACGAGCAGTACTTC.

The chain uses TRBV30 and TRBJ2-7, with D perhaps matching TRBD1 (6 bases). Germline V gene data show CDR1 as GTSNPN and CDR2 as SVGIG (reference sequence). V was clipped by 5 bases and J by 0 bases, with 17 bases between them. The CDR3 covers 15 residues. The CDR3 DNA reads TGTGCCTGGTCCTTAGGACAGCCCAGCTCCTACGAGCAGTACTTC. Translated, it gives CAWSLGQPSSYEQYF.

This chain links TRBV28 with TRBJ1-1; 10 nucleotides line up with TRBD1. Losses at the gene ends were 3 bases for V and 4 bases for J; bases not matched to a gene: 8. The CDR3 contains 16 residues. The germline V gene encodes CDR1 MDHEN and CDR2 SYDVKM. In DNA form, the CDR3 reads TGTGCCAGCAGTTTGCTACCGGGACAGGGGCCCACTGAAGCTTTCTTT. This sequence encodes CASSLLPGQGPTEAFF.

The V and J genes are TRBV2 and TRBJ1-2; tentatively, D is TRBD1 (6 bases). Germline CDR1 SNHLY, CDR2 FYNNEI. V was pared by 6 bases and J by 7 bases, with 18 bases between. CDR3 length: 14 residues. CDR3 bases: TGTGCCAGCAGCGTGGTGTCTAGGGGGGGTGGCTACACCTTC. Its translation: CASSVVSRGGGYTF.

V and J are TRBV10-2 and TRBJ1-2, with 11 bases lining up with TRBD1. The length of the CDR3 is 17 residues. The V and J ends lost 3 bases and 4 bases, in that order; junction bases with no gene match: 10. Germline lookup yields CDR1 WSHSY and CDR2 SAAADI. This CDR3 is CASSEMWTGGTGYGYTF. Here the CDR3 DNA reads TGCGCCAGCAGTGAAATGTGGACAGGGGGCACGGGCTATGGCTACACCTTC.

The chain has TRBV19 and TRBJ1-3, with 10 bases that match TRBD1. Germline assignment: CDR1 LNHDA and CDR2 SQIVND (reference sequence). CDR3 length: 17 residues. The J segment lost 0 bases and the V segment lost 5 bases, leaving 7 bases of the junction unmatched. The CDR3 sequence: CASSSDRGPSSGNTIYF. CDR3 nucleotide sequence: TGTGCCAGTAGTTCCGACAGGGGGCCGAGCTCTGGAAACACCATATATTTT.

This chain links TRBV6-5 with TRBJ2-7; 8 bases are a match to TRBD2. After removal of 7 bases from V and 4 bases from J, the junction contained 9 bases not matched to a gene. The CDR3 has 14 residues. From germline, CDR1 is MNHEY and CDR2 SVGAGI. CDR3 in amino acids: CASTTGGGVYEQYF. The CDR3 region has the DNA TGTGCCAGCACCACGGGGGGGGGCGTGTACGAGCAGTACTTC.

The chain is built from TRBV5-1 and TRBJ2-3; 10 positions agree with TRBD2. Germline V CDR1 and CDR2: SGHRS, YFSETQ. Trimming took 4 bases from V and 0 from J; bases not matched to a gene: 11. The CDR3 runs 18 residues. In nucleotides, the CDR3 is TGCGCCAGCAGCCGGGGCTCTAGCGGGGGACCCAGCACAGATACGCAGTATTTT. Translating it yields CASSRGSSGGPSTDTQYF.

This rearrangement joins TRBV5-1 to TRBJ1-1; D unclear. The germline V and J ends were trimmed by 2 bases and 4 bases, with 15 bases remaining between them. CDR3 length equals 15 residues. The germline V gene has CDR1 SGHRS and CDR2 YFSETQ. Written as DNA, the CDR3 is TGCGCCAGCAGCTTTGGAGAGGGTCCGGGCACTGAAGCTTTCTTT. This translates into CASSFGEGPGTEAFF.

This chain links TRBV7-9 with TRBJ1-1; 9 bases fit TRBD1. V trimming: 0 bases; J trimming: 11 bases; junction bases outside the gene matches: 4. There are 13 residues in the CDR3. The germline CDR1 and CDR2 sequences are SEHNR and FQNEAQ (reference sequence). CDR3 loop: CASSLAQGAEAFF. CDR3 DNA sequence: TGTGCCAGCAGCTTAGCACAGGGGGCGGAGGCTTTCTTT. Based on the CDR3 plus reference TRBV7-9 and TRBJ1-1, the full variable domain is DTGVSQNPRHKITKRGQNVTFRCDPISEHNRLYWYRQTLGQGPEFLTYFQNEAQLEKSRLLSDRFSAERPKGSFSTLEIQRTEQGDSAMYLCASSLAQGAEAFFGQGTRLTVV.

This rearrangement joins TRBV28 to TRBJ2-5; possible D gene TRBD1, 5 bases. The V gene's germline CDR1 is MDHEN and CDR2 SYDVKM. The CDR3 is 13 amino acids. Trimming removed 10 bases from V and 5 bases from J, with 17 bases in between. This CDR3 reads CATQSPGWETQYF. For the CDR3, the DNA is TGTGCCACCCAAAGCCCAGGGTGGGAGACCCAGTACTTC.

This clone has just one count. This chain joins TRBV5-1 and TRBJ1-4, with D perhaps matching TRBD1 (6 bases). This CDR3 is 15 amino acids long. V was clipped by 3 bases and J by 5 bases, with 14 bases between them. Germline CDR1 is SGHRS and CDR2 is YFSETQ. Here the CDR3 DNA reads TGCGCCAGCAGCTCTATCTCTACAGGGAATGAAAAACTGTTTTTT. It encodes CASSSISTGNEKLFF. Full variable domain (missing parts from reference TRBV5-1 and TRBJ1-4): KAGVTQTPRYLIKTRGQQVTLSCSPISGHRSVSWYQQTPGQGLQFLFEYFSETQRNKGNFPGRFSGRQFSNSRSEMNVSTLELGDSALYLCASSSISTGNEKLFFGSGTQLSVL.

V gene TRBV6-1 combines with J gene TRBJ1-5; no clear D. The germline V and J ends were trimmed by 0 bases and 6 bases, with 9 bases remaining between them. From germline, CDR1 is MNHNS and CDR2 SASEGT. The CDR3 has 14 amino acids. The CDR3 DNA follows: TGTGCCAGCAGTGAAGCTTGGGGAGGTCAGCCCCAGCATTTT. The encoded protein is CASSEAWGGQPQHF.

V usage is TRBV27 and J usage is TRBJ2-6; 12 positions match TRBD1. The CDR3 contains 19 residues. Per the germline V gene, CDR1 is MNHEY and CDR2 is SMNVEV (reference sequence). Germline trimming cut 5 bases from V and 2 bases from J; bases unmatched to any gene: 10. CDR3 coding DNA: TGTGCCAGCAGTCCAACCAAGGGACAGGGGGCGACTGGGGCCAACGTCCTGACTTTC. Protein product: CASSPTKGQGATGANVLTF. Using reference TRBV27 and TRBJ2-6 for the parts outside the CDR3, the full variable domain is EAQVTQNPRYLITVTGKKLTVTCSQNMNHEYMSWYRQDPGLGLRQIYYSMNVEVTDKGDVPEGYKVSRKEKRNFPLILESPSPNQTSLYFCASSPTKGQGATGANVLTFGAGSRLTVL.

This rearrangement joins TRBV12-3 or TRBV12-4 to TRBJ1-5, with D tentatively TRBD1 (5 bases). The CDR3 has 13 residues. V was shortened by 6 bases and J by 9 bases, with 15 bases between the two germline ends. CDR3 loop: CASRPTSTGPQHF. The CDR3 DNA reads TGTGCCAGCAGACCAACCAGTACAGGGCCCCAGCATTTT.

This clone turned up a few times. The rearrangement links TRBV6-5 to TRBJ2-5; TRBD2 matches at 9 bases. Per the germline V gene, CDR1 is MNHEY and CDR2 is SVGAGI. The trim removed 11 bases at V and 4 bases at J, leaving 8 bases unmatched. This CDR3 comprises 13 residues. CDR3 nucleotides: TGTGCCCACTCGGCTAGCGGGACAGAGACCCAGTACTTC. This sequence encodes CAHSASGTETQYF.

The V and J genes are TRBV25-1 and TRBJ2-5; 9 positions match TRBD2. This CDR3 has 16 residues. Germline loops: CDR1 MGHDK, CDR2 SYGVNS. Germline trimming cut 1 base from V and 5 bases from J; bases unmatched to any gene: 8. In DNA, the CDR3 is TGTGCCAGCAGTGAATTCGGCGGGAGGGTGGGGGAGACCCAGTACTTC. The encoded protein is CASSEFGGRVGETQYF.

The chain's CDR3 is CASSLFQGRQGYTF. The CDR3, as DNA: TGTGCCAGCAGTTTGTTTCAGGGGCGGCAAGGCTACACCTTC. The chain couples TRBV28 to TRBJ1-2; D might be TRBD1 (6 bases). The length of the CDR3 is 14 residues. The V end lost 3 bases, the J end lost 8 bases, and 16 bases lay between the germline ends. The germline gives CDR1 MDHEN, CDR2 SYDVKM.

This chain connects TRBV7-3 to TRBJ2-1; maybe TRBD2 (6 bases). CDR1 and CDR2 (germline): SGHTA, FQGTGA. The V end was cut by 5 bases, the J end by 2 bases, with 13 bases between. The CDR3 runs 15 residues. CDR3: CASSPNRGTYNEQFF. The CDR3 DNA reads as TGTGCCAGCAGCCCAAACCGGGGGACCTACAATGAGCAGTTCTTC.

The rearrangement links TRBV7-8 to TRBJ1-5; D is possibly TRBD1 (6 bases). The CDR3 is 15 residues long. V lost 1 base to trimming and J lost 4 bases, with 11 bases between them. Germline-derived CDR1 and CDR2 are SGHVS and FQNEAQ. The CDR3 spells CASSLVGGGNQPQHF. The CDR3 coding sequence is TGTGCCAGCAGCTTAGTAGGGGGAGGGAATCAGCCCCAGCATTTT. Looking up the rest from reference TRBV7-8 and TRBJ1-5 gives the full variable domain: GAGVSQSPRYKVAKRGQDVALRCDPISGHVSLFWYQQALGQGPEFLTYFQNEAQLDKSGLPSDRFFAERPEGSVSTLKIQRTQQEDSAVYLCASSLVGGGNQPQHFGDGTRLSIL.

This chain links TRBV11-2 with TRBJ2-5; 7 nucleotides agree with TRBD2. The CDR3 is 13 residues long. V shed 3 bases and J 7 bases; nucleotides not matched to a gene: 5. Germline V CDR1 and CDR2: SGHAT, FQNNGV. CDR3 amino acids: CASSFAGEGTQYF. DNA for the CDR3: TGTGCCAGCAGCTTTGCGGGAGAAGGGACCCAGTACTTC.

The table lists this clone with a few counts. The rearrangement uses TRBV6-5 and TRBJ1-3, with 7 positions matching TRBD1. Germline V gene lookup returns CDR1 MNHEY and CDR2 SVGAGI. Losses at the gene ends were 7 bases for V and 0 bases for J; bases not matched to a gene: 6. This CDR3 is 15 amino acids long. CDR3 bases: TGTGCCAGCACCGAAGAGGGGGCCTCTGGAAACACCATATATTTT. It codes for CASTEEGASGNTIYF.

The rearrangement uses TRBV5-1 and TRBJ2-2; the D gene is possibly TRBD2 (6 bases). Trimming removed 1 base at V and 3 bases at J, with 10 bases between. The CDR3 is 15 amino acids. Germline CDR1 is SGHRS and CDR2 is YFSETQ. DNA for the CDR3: TGCGCCAGCAGCTTGAGGGCTAGCGACACCGGGGAGCTGTTTTTT. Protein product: CASSLRASDTGELFF.

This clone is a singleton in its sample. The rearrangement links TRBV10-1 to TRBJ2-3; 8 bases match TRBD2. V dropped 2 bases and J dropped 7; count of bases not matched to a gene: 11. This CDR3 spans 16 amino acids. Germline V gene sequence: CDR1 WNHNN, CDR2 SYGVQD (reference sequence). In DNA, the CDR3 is TGCGCCAGCAGTGAGATCCCGGGAGGGCAGGGGAATACGCAGTATTTT. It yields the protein CASSEIPGGQGNTQYF.

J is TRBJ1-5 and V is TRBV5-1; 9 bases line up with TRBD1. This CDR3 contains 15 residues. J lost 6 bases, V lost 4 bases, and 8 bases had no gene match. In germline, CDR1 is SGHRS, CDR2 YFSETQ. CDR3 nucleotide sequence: TGCGCCAGCAGCGTACAGGGGGCGGTGGGTCAGCCCCAGCATTTT. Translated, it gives CASSVQGAVGQPQHF.

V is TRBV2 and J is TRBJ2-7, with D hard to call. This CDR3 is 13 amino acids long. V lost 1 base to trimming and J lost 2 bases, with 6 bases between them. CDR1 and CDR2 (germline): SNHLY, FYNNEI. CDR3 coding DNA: TGTGCCAGCAGTGAAGTTCTTACCTACGAGCAGTACTTC. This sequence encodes CASSEVLTYEQYF.

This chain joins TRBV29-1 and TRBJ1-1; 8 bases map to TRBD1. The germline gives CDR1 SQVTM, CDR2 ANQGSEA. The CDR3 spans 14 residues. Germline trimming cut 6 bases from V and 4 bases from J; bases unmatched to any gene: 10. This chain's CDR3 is CSVITGGRFTEAFF. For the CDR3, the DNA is TGCAGCGTCATAACAGGGGGAAGGTTCACTGAAGCTTTCTTT.

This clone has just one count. The CDR3 loop is CASSLAGFGEQYF. The DNA of the CDR3 is TGTGCCAGCAGCCTAGCGGGGTTTGGGGAGCAGTACTTC. This chain links TRBV25-1 with TRBJ2-7; 9 nucleotides align to TRBD2. V trimming: 6 bases; J trimming: 7 bases; junction bases outside the gene matches: 7. The CDR3 runs 13 residues. CDR1 MGHDK and CDR2 SYGVNS come from the germline V gene.

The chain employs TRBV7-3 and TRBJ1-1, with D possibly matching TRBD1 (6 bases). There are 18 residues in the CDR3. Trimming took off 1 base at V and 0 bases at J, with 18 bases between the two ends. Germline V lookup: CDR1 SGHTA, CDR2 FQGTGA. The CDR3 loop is CASSLKRGGAILNTEAFF. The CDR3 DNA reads TGTGCCAGCAGCTTAAAGAGGGGGGGCGCCATCTTGAACACTGAAGCTTTCTTT.